This T cell receptor beta chain is from a study of blood T cells in healthy people across ages. Then a second PCR, running roughly 6 to 11 cycles, was carried out with a sample-barcoded 5' primer and a J-beta primer mix. One entry per CDR3 protein, called by TCRdb with MiXCR from the 5' RACE reads. The table includes about 1.8 million distinct CDR3 sequences, 49% detected once. The V gene lost 1 base and the J gene lost 0 bases, with 7 bases spanning the gap. Looked up from germline, CDR1 is SGHTA and CDR2 is FQGNSA. The length of the CDR3 is 16 residues. This chain connects TRBV7-2 to TRBJ1-6; D is ambiguous. The sample comprised blood. This clonotype was sampled from a woman aged 40 to 55 in good health. CDR3 region: CASSLDPDSYNSPLHF. The CDR3 bases are TGTGCCAGCAGCTTAGATCCGGACTCCTATAATTCACCCCTCCACTTT.